The T cell receptor (beta chain) under discussion was sequenced for a study of identical twins. Findings of the study overall: Models underpredicted monozygotic twin sharing of out-of-frame TCR alpha. Beta out-of-frame sequences displayed a weaker excess of sharing between twins.

This clonotype showed up just a few times. Antigen unknown. Deletions cut 0 bases from V and 8 bases from J, with 17 bases between. Germline loops: CDR1 MNHEY, CDR2 SMNVEV (reference sequence). This CDR3 region has 16 residues. A universal primer site arose from template switching, and cDNA bore unique molecular identifiers. Each CDR3 protein gets one entry after TCRdb re-called the 5' RACE reads with MiXCR. The table lists 350,000 to 600,000 distinct CDR3 sequences, 12% to 15% of them singletons. The same specimen was also included in a second study, on yellow fever vaccine responses in identical twins.

The V and J genes are TRBV27 and TRBJ2-1; D gene uncertain. The sequencing input was CD4+ T cells sorted from blood. This sequence was found in a woman between 18 and 30 years old in good health. The CDR3 bases are TGTGCCAGCAGTTTATCGTTTGGTGGGAAAGTCTATGAGCAGTTCTTC. It encodes CASSLSFGGKVYEQFF.